This T cell receptor beta chain was sequenced in a study of T cell clonotyping in hematopoietic cell transplantation. For this clone: Antigen specificity is unknown.

Regarding the study as a whole: After transplant, recipient diversity fell while pathologically expanded clonotypes grew through day 180. Without cell sorting, CD4 versus CD8 contributions remain unresolved.

Sequencing used immunoSEQ multiplex PCR; TCRdb keeps in-frame clones, though not all of them. The data show about 13,000 clones, about 93% seen once. V lost 0 bases to trimming and J lost 2 bases, with 8 bases between them. CDR1 is ENHRY, CDR2 SYGVKD, per germline. The CDR3 is made up of 14 amino acids. Sequencing used peripheral blood mononuclear cells. The rearrangement links TRBV10-3 to TRBJ2-7, with no clear D. This receptor was taken from a man aged 30 to 45 in good health. Some clones in this sample may be carry-over from other donors' samples. The CDR3 reads CAISESSATYEQYF. The CDR3 DNA reads as TGTGCCATCAGTGAGTCGTCGGCCACCTACGAGCAGTACTTC.